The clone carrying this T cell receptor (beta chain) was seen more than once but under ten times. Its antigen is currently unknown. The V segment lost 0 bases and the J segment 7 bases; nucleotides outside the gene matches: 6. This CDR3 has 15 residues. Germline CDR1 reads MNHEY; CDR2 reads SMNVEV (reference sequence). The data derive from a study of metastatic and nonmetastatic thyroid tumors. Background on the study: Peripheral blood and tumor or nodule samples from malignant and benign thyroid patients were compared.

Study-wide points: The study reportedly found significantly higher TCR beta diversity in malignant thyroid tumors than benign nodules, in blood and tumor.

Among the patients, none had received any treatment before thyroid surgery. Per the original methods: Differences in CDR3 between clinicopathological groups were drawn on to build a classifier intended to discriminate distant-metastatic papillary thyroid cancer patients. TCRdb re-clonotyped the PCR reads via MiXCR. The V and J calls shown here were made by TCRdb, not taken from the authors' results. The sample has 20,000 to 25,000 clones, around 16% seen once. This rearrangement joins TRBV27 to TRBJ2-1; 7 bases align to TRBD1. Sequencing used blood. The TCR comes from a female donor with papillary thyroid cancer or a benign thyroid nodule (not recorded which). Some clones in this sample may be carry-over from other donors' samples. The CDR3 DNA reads TGTGCCAGCAGTTTATCTAGGGGGCTTTTGAATGAGCAGTTCTTC. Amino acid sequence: CASSLSRGLLNEQFF.